One and the same sample provided the 28 T cell receptor beta chains below, sequenced in a study of blood T cell repertoires in COVID-19. Some clones are missing from TCRdb's copy, which holds only in-frame ones; the method was immunoSEQ multiplex PCR. Among 100,000 or so clones, 84% were seen once, and the ten largest hold 3.5% to 5%. Material for sequencing was peripheral blood. These receptors came from a human donor in a cohort sampled during active COVID-19.

J is TRBJ2-7 and V is TRBV30; D uncertain. The CDR3 sequence is 12 residues long. The V end was cut by 2 bases, the J end by 3 bases, with 8 bases between. Germline lookup yields CDR1 GTSNPN and CDR2 SVGIG (reference sequence). The CDR3 is CAWSWQNYEQYF. The CDR3 region has the DNA TGTGCCTGGAGTTGGCAGAACTACGAGCAGTACTTC.

This rearrangement joins TRBV3-1 (or the pseudogene TRBV3-2) to TRBJ1-2; TRBD1 matches at 9 bases. This CDR3 is built from 15 residues. V was clipped by 4 bases and J by 5 bases; unmatched bases: 8. CDR1 and CDR2 from the germline V gene are LGHDT and YNNKEL (reference sequence). The CDR3 DNA is TGTGCCAGCAGCCCCGGGGACAGGGAGGGATATGGCTACACCTTC. Its translation is CASSPGDREGYGYTF.

This clone appeared a few times. The chain has TRBV2 and TRBJ1-2; perhaps TRBD1 as D (6 bases). The germline V gene has CDR1 SNHLY and CDR2 FYNNEI. The CDR3 runs to 13 residues. Deletions cut 5 bases from V and 2 bases from J, with 9 bases between. Written as DNA, the CDR3 is TGTGCCAGCAGTACAGGACAGAACTATGGCTACACCTTC. It encodes CASSTGQNYGYTF.

This chain links TRBV6-5 with TRBJ1-6; no clear D. This CDR3 is built from 15 residues. V lost 0 bases and J lost 6, with 9 bases in between. Germline CDR1 is MNHEY and CDR2 is SVGAGI. CDR3 in DNA: TGTGCCAGCAGTTACTCGGAGGCTTCTAATTCACCCCTCCACTTT. Its protein product is CASSYSEASNSPLHF.

This clone was seen more than once but under ten times. This rearrangement joins TRBV11-3 to TRBJ2-1, with D possibly being TRBD1 (5 bases). The V and J ends lost 0 bases and 7 bases respectively, with 16 bases between them. The CDR3 loop spans 16 amino acids. Germline V gives CDR1 SGHNT, CDR2 YENEEA. CDR3 in amino acids: CASSLESPPRQNEQFF. In DNA, the CDR3 is TGTGCCAGCAGCTTAGAAAGCCCCCCCCGACAGAATGAGCAGTTCTTC.

This chain connects TRBV15 to TRBJ1-1; 11 bases line up with TRBD1. Germline V gene sequence: CDR1 LNHNV, CDR2 YYDKDF (reference sequence). After removal of 4 bases from V and 4 bases from J, the junction contained 5 bases not matched to a gene. The CDR3 loop spans 15 amino acids. Written as DNA, the CDR3 is TGTGCCACCAGCAAAGGGACAGGGGGACTCACTGAAGCTTTCTTT. Encoded protein: CATSKGTGGLTEAFF.

The CDR3 spells CASSYSRQGWNGYTF. The CDR3 DNA is TGTGCCAGCAGTTACTCACGACAGGGGTGGAATGGCTACACCTTC. The rearrangement links TRBV6-5 to TRBJ1-2; 8 nucleotides align to TRBD1. Germline CDR1 and CDR2: MNHEY and SVGAGI. Losses at the gene ends were 0 bases for V and 6 bases for J; bases not matched to a gene: 6. This CDR3 comprises 15 residues.

In DNA, the CDR3 is TGTGCCAGCAGCTGGGGCTCTTGGTCAGATACGCAGTATTTT. Its translation: CASSWGSWSDTQYF. The rearrangement uses TRBV7-9 and TRBJ2-3; D might be TRBD1 (5 bases). Trimming stripped 4 bases from V and 4 bases from J, with 12 bases between. The CDR3 loop spans 14 amino acids. Germline CDR1 SEHNR, CDR2 FQNEAQ (reference sequence).

This CDR3 reads CASSRDRGGYTF. In nucleotides, the CDR3 is TGTGCCAGCAGTAGGGACAGGGGAGGGTACACCTTC. The chain couples TRBV12-3 or TRBV12-4 to TRBJ1-2; 10 nucleotides line up with TRBD1. The V gene end was trimmed by 5 bases and the J gene end by 11 bases; junction bases not matched to a gene: 5. The CDR3 length is 12 residues.

This chain connects TRBV3-1 (or the pseudogene TRBV3-2) to TRBJ2-3, with no clear D. CDR1 is LGHDT, CDR2 YNNKEL, per germline (reference sequence). With 1 base removed from V and 1 base from J, the gap between germline ends came to 12 bases. This CDR3 is 16 amino acids long. In DNA, the CDR3 is TGTGCCAGCAGCCAAGGCGACATGGTGGGCACAGATACGCAGTATTTT. As protein: CASSQGDMVGTDTQYF.

The chain links TRBV12-3 or TRBV12-4 to TRBJ1-1, with D possibly matching TRBD1 (6 bases). Trimming left V 7 bases short and J 9 bases short, with 18 bases between. The CDR3 is 13 amino acids. The CDR3 here is CASKAFGTRKAFF. CDR3 DNA sequence: TGTGCCAGCAAAGCTTTTGGGACACGCAAAGCTTTCTTT.

This clone was found once. This chain uses TRBV28 with TRBJ2-2; D is unresolved. The V end lost 6 bases, the J end lost 5 bases, and 7 bases lay between the germline ends. This CDR3 is built from 12 residues. Germline loops: CDR1 MDHEN, CDR2 SYDVKM. The CDR3 nucleotides are TGTGCCAGCAGATCCGGGACCGGGGAGCTGTTTTTT. Translation: CASRSGTGELFF.

This clone has just one count. The same CDR3 also results from other DNA sequences found in this sample. J is TRBJ1-6 and V is TRBV6-5; TRBD1 is a possible D gene (6 bases). From germline, CDR1 is MNHEY and CDR2 SVGAGI. This CDR3 has 15 residues. V shed 0 bases and J shed 7 bases, with 10 bases lying between them. The CDR3 protein is CASSYSNRDNSPLHF. The CDR3 nucleotides read TGTGCCAGCAGTTACTCCAACAGGGACAATTCACCCCTCCACTTT.

The V call is TRBV18, the J call TRBJ1-6, with D possibly being TRBD1 (5 bases). V was shortened by 3 bases and J by 9 bases, with 18 bases between the two germline ends. From germline, CDR1 is KGHSH and CDR2 LQKENI. The CDR3 has 16 residues. The CDR3 nucleotides read TGTGCCAGCTCACCCTACCCGGGGAGGGGCGGTTCACCCCTCCACTTT. Translated: CASSPYPGRGGSPLHF.

For this clone: This may arise from a read error, as a much more abundant clone is one base away. The sample carries other DNA sequences with the same CDR3. This rearrangement joins TRBV7-2 to TRBJ2-1; 7 bases agree with TRBD2. This CDR3 is built from 15 residues. The V gene's germline CDR1 is SGHTA and CDR2 FQGNSA. The V and J ends lost 1 base and 3 bases, in that order; junction bases with no gene match: 3. For the CDR3, the DNA is TGTGCCAGCAGCTTAGTGGGGGGGTTCTACAATGAGCAGTTCTTC. Protein sequence: CASSLVGGFYNEQFF.

This clone was counted ten times or more. The chain employs TRBV11-2 and TRBJ1-2, with D possibly being TRBD1 (6 bases). CDR1 and CDR2 (germline): SGHAT, FQNNGV. The CDR3 extends over 15 amino acids. Trimming left V 2 bases short and J 2 bases short, with 12 bases between. CDR3 loop: CASSLIQGWNYGYTF. Here the CDR3 DNA reads TGTGCCAGCAGCTTAATCCAGGGGTGGAACTATGGCTACACCTTC.

The chain recombines TRBV19 with TRBJ2-3, with 9 bases aligning to TRBD1. Germline V CDR1 and CDR2: LNHDA, SQIVND (reference sequence). This CDR3 is 16 amino acids long. Trimming at V came to 1 base and at J to 2 bases, leaving 4 bases not matched to a gene. This CDR3 is CASSIATGGNTDTQYF. The CDR3 nucleotides read TGTGCCAGTAGTATAGCCACAGGGGGCAACACAGATACGCAGTATTTT.

J is TRBJ2-2 and V is TRBV6-1; D ambiguous. V shed 1 base and J shed 5 bases, with 8 bases lying between them. This CDR3 has 14 residues. Germline loops: CDR1 MNHNS, CDR2 SASEGT. CDR3 nucleotide sequence: TGTGCCAGCAGTGAAGTTGTACAGACCGGGGAGCTGTTTTTT. Its protein product is CASSEVVQTGELFF.

This sequence joins TRBV24-1 and TRBJ2-5; possible D gene TRBD1, 6 bases. The CDR3 sequence is 15 residues long. Germline loops: CDR1 KGHDR, CDR2 SFDVKD. V lost 4 bases to trimming and J lost 2 bases, with 13 bases between them. The CDR3 DNA sequence: TGTGCCACCAGTGACCCCCAGGGGCCGCAAGAGACCCAGTACTTC. As protein: CATSDPQGPQETQYF.

The J gene is TRBJ2-3, the V gene TRBV7-2; 10 nucleotides line up with TRBD2. The CDR3 covers 15 residues. The germline V gene has CDR1 SGHTA and CDR2 FQGNSA. V shed 8 bases and J 1 base; nucleotides not matched to a gene: 6. CDR3 sequence: CASVTGTSGTDTQYF. CDR3 in DNA: TGTGCCAGCGTCACCGGGACTAGCGGCACAGATACGCAGTATTTT. Combining the CDR3 with reference TRBV7-2 and TRBJ2-3 gives the whole variable domain GAGVSQSPSNKVTEKGKDVELRCDPISGHTALYWYRQSLGQGLEFLIYFQGNSAPDKSGLPSDRFSAERTGGSVSTLTIQRTQQEDSAVYLCASVTGTSGTDTQYFGPGTRLTVL.

This sequence joins TRBV3-1 (or the pseudogene TRBV3-2) and TRBJ2-2; 16 bases line up with TRBD2. Germline trimming cut 4 bases from V and 1 base from J; bases unmatched to any gene: 6. This CDR3 spans 19 amino acids. Germline CDR1 is LGHDT and CDR2 is YNNKEL (reference sequence). The CDR3 DNA is TGTGCCAGCAGCCTACCCGGGACTAGCGGGGGGGTGAACACCGGGGAGCTGTTTTTT. Protein: CASSLPGTSGGVNTGELFF.

The rearrangement links TRBV5-5 to TRBJ1-2; possibly TRBD1 for D (6 bases). The CDR3 extends over 14 amino acids. Trimming shortened V by 4 bases and J by 10 bases, and 20 bases separated the two germline ends. CDR1 and CDR2 from the germline V gene are SGHKS and YYEKEE (reference sequence). This CDR3 reads CASSPTGGPGDYTF. Written as DNA, the CDR3 is TGTGCCAGCAGCCCCACCGGGGGGCCCGGTGACTACACCTTC. Using reference TRBV5-5 and TRBJ1-2 for the parts outside the CDR3, the full variable domain is DAGVTQSPTHLIKTRGQQVTLRCSPISGHKSVSWYQQVLGQGPQFIFQYYEKEERGRGNFPDRFSARQFPNYSSELNVNALLLGDSALYLCASSPTGGPGDYTFGSGTRLTVV.

This chain uses TRBV10-3 with TRBJ1-3, with TRBD1 identical over 7 bases. V shed 2 bases and J 3 bases; nucleotides not matched to a gene: 4. This CDR3 spans 15 amino acids. The germline V gene encodes CDR1 ENHRY and CDR2 SYGVKD. The CDR3 DNA is TGTGCCATCAGTGAGCCCGACAGGGATGGAAACACCATATATTTT. Translating it yields CAISEPDRDGNTIYF.

This clone appeared once. The V call is TRBV5-4, the J call TRBJ1-1; TRBD1 agrees at 7 bases. The germline CDR1 and CDR2 sequences are SGHNT and YYREEE (reference sequence). The V segment lost 4 bases and the J segment 4 bases; nucleotides outside the gene matches: 10. This CDR3 spans 15 amino acids. The CDR3 bases are TGTGCCAGCAGCCCTAATCAAAACAGGGGCACTGAAGCTTTCTTT. It is translated as CASSPNQNRGTEAFF.

The chain links TRBV28 to TRBJ2-3; D ambiguous. Germline loops: CDR1 MDHEN, CDR2 SYDVKM. Trimming took off 4 bases at V and 10 bases at J, with 9 bases between the two ends. The CDR3 extends over 11 amino acids. The CDR3 loop is CASSSSRAQYF. The CDR3 bases are TGTGCCAGCAGTTCTTCTAGAGCGCAGTATTTT.

The V and J genes are TRBV3-1 (or the pseudogene TRBV3-2) and TRBJ1-1, with TRBD1 as a possible D gene (5 bases). Looked up from germline, CDR1 is LGHDT and CDR2 is YNNKEL (reference sequence). The CDR3 extends over 13 amino acids. V was clipped by 3 bases and J by 2 bases, with 7 bases between them. The CDR3 DNA follows: TGTGCCAGCAGCCACAGGGATAACACTGAAGCTTTCTTT. Protein product: CASSHRDNTEAFF.

The chain links TRBV30 to TRBJ2-1; weak D call: TRBD1 (8 bases). Trimming took 4 bases from V and 8 from J, leaving 18 bases between them. Germline loops: CDR1 GTSNPN, CDR2 SVGIG (reference sequence). The CDR3 has 14 residues. The CDR3 sequence: CAWNRGGGLYEQFF. In DNA form, the CDR3 reads TGTGCCTGGAACAGGGGGGGCGGATTGTATGAGCAGTTCTTC.

The chain carries TRBV5-1 and TRBJ2-5; 7 bases line up with TRBD1. The CDR3 has 15 amino acids. Germline assignment: CDR1 SGHRS and CDR2 YFSETQ. J lost 3 bases, V lost 4 bases, and 9 bases had no gene match. The CDR3 sequence is CASSEGTDYEETQYF. The CDR3 DNA follows: TGCGCCAGCAGCGAAGGGACAGACTACGAAGAGACCCAGTACTTC.